These T cell receptor beta chains were read from a single sample in a study of response to subunit inactivated influenza vaccine. One entry per CDR3 protein, called by TCRdb with MiXCR from the RT-PCR reads. The repertoire holds around 850,000 distinct CDR3 sequences, with under 20% as singletons. The input for sequencing was PBMCs from blood, taken around 5 days after vaccination. The receptor set was obtained from a man over 45 who received an inactivated influenza vaccine. Both conserved end residues are part of each CDR3. The D gene is left open where the match is weak. Size tells how often a clone was seen (once, few, many) or the class of an expanded clone, and some rows leave it out.

length: 21; size: NA; J: TRBJ2-1; V: TRBV11-2; D: TRBD1; DNA: TGTGCCAGCAGCTTTAAGAGACAGGGGGCTGTGGGCTTAAGACTCGGGAATGAGCAGTTCTTC; CDR3: CASSFKRQGAVGLRLGNEQFF
length: 16; size: NA; J: TRBJ1-5; V: TRBV12-3/TRBV12-4; D: NA; DNA: TGTGCCAGCAGCCTAGGAGGCGGGACCCTCGGTCAGCCCCAGCATTTT; CDR3: CASSLGGGTLGQPQHF
length: 15; size: NA; J: TRBJ2-7; V: TRBV7-2; D: TRBD2; DNA: TGTGCCAGCAGCATTACTAGCGGGGACTCCTACGAGCAGTACTTC; CDR3: CASSITSGDSYEQYF
length: 13; size: NA; J: TRBJ2-2; V: TRBV6-6; D: NA; DNA: TGTGCCAGCAGTTACGCTAGCGCCGGGGAGCTGTTTTTT; CDR3: CASSYASAGELFF
length: 15; size: NA; J: TRBJ1-5; V: TRBV20-1; D: NA; DNA: TGCAGTACTACCCCCCAGGGGAAGGGCAATCAGCCCCAGCATTTT; CDR3: CSTTPQGKGNQPQHF
length: 15; size: NA; J: TRBJ2-3; V: TRBV20-1; D: TRBD2; DNA: TGCAGTGCTAGGTCGCTAGCGGGGGGTGCAGATACGCAGTATTTT; CDR3: CSARSLAGGADTQYF
length: 13; size: few; J: TRBJ1-2; V: TRBV5-1; D: NA; DNA: TGCGCCACCTCGGCGGGACACTCATATGGCTACACCTTC; CDR3: CATSAGHSYGYTF
length: 15; size: few; J: TRBJ1-4; V: TRBV7-2; D: NA; DNA: TGTGCCAGCAGCACCGCGCGGGGTGGACGTGAAAAACTGTTTTTT; CDR3: CASSTARGGREKLFF
length: 15; size: NA; J: TRBJ2-3; V: TRBV20-1; D: TRBD2; DNA: TGCAGTGCTAGAACACTAGCGGGAGGGCCAGATACGCAGTATTTT; CDR3: CSARTLAGGPDTQYF
length: 13; size: few; J: TRBJ1-1; V: TRBV5-1; D: NA; DNA: TGCGCCAGCAGCGAACCGGGGGGAACTGAAGCTTTCTTT; CDR3: CASSEPGGTEAFF
length: 16; size: few; J: TRBJ1-3; V: TRBV7-2; D: NA; DNA: TGTGCCAGCAGCGTCCGGAACGGTGCCTCTGGAAACACCATATATTTT; CDR3: CASSVRNGASGNTIYF
length: 13; size: many; J: TRBJ2-5; V: TRBV7-2; D: TRBD1; DNA: TGTGCCAGCAGCCTCAACAGGGGAGAGACCCAGTACTTC; CDR3: CASSLNRGETQYF
length: 12; size: few; J: TRBJ2-1; V: TRBV12-3/TRBV12-4; D: NA; DNA: TGTGCCAGCAGTCCTCGGGAAGAGACCCAGTTCTTC; CDR3: CASSPREETQFF
length: 14; size: NA; J: TRBJ2-2; V: TRBV10-3; D: NA; DNA: TGTGCCATCAGAGACACAGGGTACACCGGGGAGCTGTTTTTT; CDR3: CAIRDTGYTGELFF
length: 19; size: few; J: TRBJ2-3; V: TRBV5-1; D: NA; DNA: TGCGCCAGCAGCACTGGCCGGGGGGCTAGCGGAACTTTAGCGGATACGCAGTATTTT; CDR3: CASSTGRGASGTLADTQYF
length: 15; size: NA; J: TRBJ2-5; V: TRBV5-5; D: TRBD1; DNA: TGTGCCAGCAGCGGCGCGGCAGGGGGTCGAGAGACCCAGTACTTC; CDR3: CASSGAAGGRETQYF
length: 18; size: NA; J: TRBJ2-7; V: TRBV6-1; D: NA; DNA: TGTGCCAGCAGTGATGGGTTCAGGGAGCGTTACCTATCCTACGAGCAGTACTTC; CDR3: CASSDGFRERYLSYEQYF
length: 16; size: NA; J: TRBJ2-2; V: TRBV9; D: NA; DNA: TGTGCCAGCAGCGTAGGGTCCGGGTTGAACACCGGGGAGCTGTTTTTT; CDR3: CASSVGSGLNTGELFF
length: 24; size: few; J: TRBJ1-2; V: TRBV13; D: NA; DNA: TGTGCCAGCAGTTTAGGCCTGGGCGGTGTTTCGGAGGACTTTGAGTTTAGGGACTTTTATGGCTACACCTTC; CDR3: CASSLGLGGVSEDFEFRDFYGYTF
length: 14; size: few; J: TRBJ2-7; V: TRBV12-3/TRBV12-4; D: TRBD2; DNA: TGTGCCAGCAGTTTGAGGACTAGCGTCTACGAGCAGTACTTC; CDR3: CASSLRTSVYEQYF
length: 13; size: NA; J: TRBJ2-3; V: TRBV5-1; D: NA; DNA: TGTGCCAGCAGCTCGTGGGACGGCTATACGCAGTATTTT; CDR3: CASSSWDGYTQYF
length: 14; size: NA; J: TRBJ2-1; V: TRBV20-1; D: NA; DNA: TGCAGTGCTCAGATCCTTGACTCCTACAATGAGCAGTTCTTC; CDR3: CSAQILDSYNEQFF
length: 18; size: few; J: TRBJ2-3; V: TRBV6-2/TRBV6-3; D: TRBD2; DNA: TGTGCCAGCAGCGACTCGCGGGGACTAGCGGGACGCACAGATACGCAGTATTTT; CDR3: CASSDSRGLAGRTDTQYF
length: 14; size: NA; J: TRBJ2-7; V: TRBV5-5; D: NA; DNA: TGTGCCAGCAGCTGGGACCGAACCTCCTACGAGCAGTACTTC; CDR3: CASSWDRTSYEQYF
length: 12; size: many; J: TRBJ1-3; V: TRBV20-1; D: NA; DNA: TGCAGTGCGTCAACAGGGGGAAACACCATATATTTT; CDR3: CSASTGGNTIYF
length: 14; size: many; J: TRBJ2-1; V: TRBV18; D: NA; DNA: TGTGCCAGCTCACCACGGCGGGAAGGGTCGGAGCAGTTCTTC; CDR3: CASSPRREGSEQFF
length: 14; size: few; J: TRBJ2-1; V: TRBV24-1; D: TRBD1; DNA: TGTGCCACCAGTGGGATACAGGGGGCGAATGAGCAGTTCTTC; CDR3: CATSGIQGANEQFF
length: 14; size: NA; J: TRBJ1-5; V: TRBV10-3; D: NA; DNA: TGTGCCTCTCGCCCAACACGTTCCAATCAGCCCCAGCATTTT; CDR3: CASRPTRSNQPQHF
length: 15; size: NA; J: TRBJ2-5; V: TRBV24-1; D: NA; DNA: TGTGCCACCAGTGATGGGGTCGGCCCGCAAGAGACCCAGTACTTC; CDR3: CATSDGVGPQETQYF
length: 12; size: few; J: TRBJ1-1; V: TRBV15; D: NA; DNA: TGTGCCACCAGCAGTGGACAGATTGAAGCTTTCTTT; CDR3: CATSSGQIEAFF
length: 15; size: few; J: TRBJ2-7; V: TRBV5-5; D: NA; DNA: TGTGCCAGCAGCTTGAACTGGGGGGCAATGTACGAGCAGTACTTC; CDR3: CASSLNWGAMYEQYF
length: 16; size: NA; J: TRBJ2-5; V: TRBV7-9; D: NA; DNA: TGTGCCAGCAGCTCGAACAGGGCATTGACCGAAGAGACCCAGTACTTC; CDR3: CASSSNRALTEETQYF
length: 20; size: few; J: TRBJ2-1; V: TRBV5-6; D: TRBD2; DNA: TGTGCCAGCAGCTTGACGACCGGGACTAGGGGGTATTCCTCCTACAATGAGCAGTTCTTC; CDR3: CASSLTTGTRGYSSYNEQFF
length: 14; size: few; J: TRBJ2-3; V: TRBV7-2; D: NA; DNA: TGTGCCAGCAGCTTATCTTCAGCCACCCGTACGCAGTATTTT; CDR3: CASSLSSATRTQYF
length: 14; size: NA; J: TRBJ1-5; V: TRBV12-3/TRBV12-4; D: NA; DNA: TGTGCCAGCAGTTTATTGAGGGGATCTCAGCCCCAGCATTTT; CDR3: CASSLLRGSQPQHF
length: 13; size: NA; J: TRBJ2-2; V: TRBV10-3; D: NA; DNA: TGTGCCATCAGTGTAGTGGACACCGGGGAGCTGTTTTTT; CDR3: CAISVVDTGELFF
length: 15; size: few; J: TRBJ2-1; V: TRBV19; D: NA; DNA: TGTGCCAGTAGTACGGGAAGCAGGGGTCGGAATGAGCAGTTCTTC; CDR3: CASSTGSRGRNEQFF
length: 17; size: NA; J: TRBJ1-4; V: TRBV6-1; D: TRBD1; DNA: TGTGCCAGCAGCTCCGGACAGGGAAATAAGGGATATAAAAAACTGTTTTTT; CDR3: CASSSGQGNKGYKKLFF
length: 16; size: NA; J: TRBJ2-3; V: TRBV10-3; D: NA; DNA: TGTGCCATCAGTGAACCGGGACATCTCTGGCTGGATACGCAGTATTTT; CDR3: CAISEPGHLWLDTQYF
length: 14; size: NA; J: TRBJ1-1; V: TRBV7-2; D: TRBD1; DNA: TGTGCCAGCAGCAAGGACAGGATCAACACTGAAGCTTTCTTT; CDR3: CASSKDRINTEAFF
length: 13; size: few; J: TRBJ1-6; V: TRBV10-3; D: NA; DNA: TGTGCCATCAGCCCGGGACAACAATCACCCCTCCACTTT; CDR3: CAISPGQQSPLHF
length: 17; size: NA; J: TRBJ1-2; V: TRBV5-1; D: TRBD1; DNA: TGCGCCAGCAGCTACGGGACAGGACCGCCGCAGAACTATGGCTACACCTTC; CDR3: CASSYGTGPPQNYGYTF
length: 13; size: few; J: TRBJ2-3; V: TRBV12-3/TRBV12-4; D: NA; DNA: TGTGCCAGCACCGCGCCGATCACAGATACGCAGTATTTT; CDR3: CASTAPITDTQYF
length: 15; size: few; J: TRBJ2-5; V: TRBV28; D: NA; DNA: TGTGCCAGCAGTTTAAACAGGGTAGTAGGAGAGACCCAGTACTTC; CDR3: CASSLNRVVGETQYF
length: 16; size: NA; J: TRBJ2-2; V: TRBV4-1; D: TRBD1; DNA: TGCGCCAGCAGCCGAACACCGGGACAGAGCACCGGGGAGCTGTTTTTT; CDR3: CASSRTPGQSTGELFF
length: 15; size: many; J: TRBJ1-6; V: TRBV20-1; D: NA; DNA: TGCAGTGCTAGAGATGCGCGACAGCGTAATTCACCCCTCCACTTT; CDR3: CSARDARQRNSPLHF